Described below is a single TCR beta chain sequence and its context. This record comes from a study of control samples from healthy donors and cancer patients. Measured with immunoSEQ multiplex PCR; TCRdb has only the in-frame clones, and not every one. The sample shows fewer than 85,000 clones, approximately 89% of them seen only once. Sequenced sample: blood. The receptor comes from a man aged 45-65 years in good health.

The CDR3 nucleotides read TGCAGCGTTGATCGGGGGGCTTCCTACGAGCAGTACTTC. As protein: CSVDRGASYEQYF. J is TRBJ2-7 and V is TRBV29-1; D is perhaps TRBD2 (7 bases). The V gene lost 3 bases and the J gene lost 1 base, with 10 bases spanning the gap. CDR1 is SQVTM, CDR2 ANQGSEA, per germline. There are 13 residues in the CDR3.